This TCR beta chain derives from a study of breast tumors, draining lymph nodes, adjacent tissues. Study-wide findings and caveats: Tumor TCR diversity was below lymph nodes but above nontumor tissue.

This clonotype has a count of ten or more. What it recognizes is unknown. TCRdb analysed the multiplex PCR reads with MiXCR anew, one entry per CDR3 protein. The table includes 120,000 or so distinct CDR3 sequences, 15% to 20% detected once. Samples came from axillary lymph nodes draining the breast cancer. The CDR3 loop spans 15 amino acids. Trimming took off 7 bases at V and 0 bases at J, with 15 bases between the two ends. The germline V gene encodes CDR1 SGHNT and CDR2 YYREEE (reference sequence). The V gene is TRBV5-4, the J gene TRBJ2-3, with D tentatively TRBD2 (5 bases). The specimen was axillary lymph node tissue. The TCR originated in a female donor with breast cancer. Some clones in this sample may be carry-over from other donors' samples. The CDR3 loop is CASGLREGSTDTQYF. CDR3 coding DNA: TGTGCCAGCGGATTGAGAGAGGGAAGCACAGATACGCAGTATTTT. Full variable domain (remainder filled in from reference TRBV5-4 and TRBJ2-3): ETGVTQSPTHLIKTRGQQVTLRCSSQSGHNTVSWYQQALGQGPQFIFQYYREEENGRGNFPPRFSGLQFPNYSSELNVNALELDDSALYLCASGLREGSTDTQYFGPGTRLTVL.